This TCR beta chain was found in a study of blood T cells in healthy people across ages. Overall study context: About one barcoded beta molecule per two T cells was the capture yield of template switching.

Germline lookup yields CDR1 LGHNA and CDR2 YSLEER. Germline trimming cut 0 bases from V and 10 bases from J; bases unmatched to any gene: 12. The CDR3 runs to 16 residues. A note on this clonotype: As the CDR3 is not closed by the conserved phenylalanine or tryptophan, this likely results from a read error.

Through a sample-barcoded 5' primer and a J-beta primer mix, a second PCR was run for roughly 7 to 12 cycles. The authors tagged each cDNA molecule using a template-switch adaptor with 12 random nucleotides. MiXCR, applied by TCRdb to the 5' RACE reads, yields one record per CDR3 protein. This sample carries about a million distinct CDR3 sequences, 51% of them seen once, and the ten largest clones take 20% to 25%. The chain is built from TRBV4-3 and TRBJ2-3; 8 nucleotides line up with TRBD1. This TCR was recovered from a woman in her sixties in good health. Sequencing input: blood. CDR3 bases: TGCGCCAGCAGCCAAGATCACGGACAGGGAAATCTCGCGCAGTATTAT. It encodes CASSQDHGQGNLAQYY.